Listed below are T cell receptor beta chains from one sample, sequenced in a study of identical twins. Using its own MiXCR run on the 5' RACE reads, TCRdb lists one record per CDR3 protein. Among some 630,000 distinct CDR3 sequences, about 7% were seen once, and the ten largest hold about 1.5%. These data also formed part of another study, on yellow fever vaccine responses in identical twins.

The sample consisted of PBMCs. Receptor source: a woman between 18 and 29 years old in good health. Both conserved end residues are part of each CDR3. D genes are given only for firm matches. Expanded clones get a size class; other rows say once, few or many, or leave the size out.

abundance: many; d_gene: TRBD2; j_gene: TRBJ2-1; v_gene: TRBV11-1; CDR3nt: TGTGCCAGCAGCTTTCCCTTCCGCCTAGCGGGAGTTTACAATGAGCAGTTCTTC; CDR3aa: CASSFPFRLAGVYNEQFF
abundance: few; d_gene: -; j_gene: TRBJ2-2; v_gene: TRBV18; CDR3nt: TGTGCCAGCTCACCCGAGGGACCGACGAACACCGGGGAGCTGTTTTTT; CDR3aa: CASSPEGPTNTGELFF
abundance: few; d_gene: -; j_gene: TRBJ2-6; v_gene: TRBV2; CDR3nt: TGTGCCAGCACCCGGGGAAGCTCTGGGGCCAACGTCCTGACTTTC; CDR3aa: CASTRGSSGANVLTF
abundance: -; d_gene: -; j_gene: TRBJ1-5; v_gene: TRBV11-2; CDR3nt: TGTGCCAGCAGCTTAGGGTACAGTACCAATCAGCCCCAGCATTTT; CDR3aa: CASSLGYSTNQPQHF
abundance: -; d_gene: -; j_gene: TRBJ2-2; v_gene: TRBV5-1; CDR3nt: TGCGCCAGTCGACAGGCGGACACCGGGGAGCTGTTTTTT; CDR3aa: CASRQADTGELFF
abundance: many; d_gene: TRBD2; j_gene: TRBJ2-3; v_gene: TRBV24-1; CDR3nt: TGTGCCACCAGTGGATCCGGCGGGGGGGCAACAGATACGCAGTATTTT; CDR3aa: CATSGSGGGATDTQYF
abundance: -; d_gene: TRBD2; j_gene: TRBJ2-6; v_gene: TRBV12-3/TRBV12-4; CDR3nt: TGTGCCAGCAGTTTAATGGCTAGCGGGAGGGCTGGGGCCAACGTCCTGACTTTC; CDR3aa: CASSLMASGRAGANVLTF
abundance: -; d_gene: TRBD1; j_gene: TRBJ1-1; v_gene: TRBV3-1; CDR3nt: TGTGCCAGCAGCCCACTGCGACAGGGGGCTATGAACACTGAAGCTTTCTTT; CDR3aa: CASSPLRQGAMNTEAFF
abundance: -; d_gene: -; j_gene: TRBJ1-1; v_gene: TRBV5-1; CDR3nt: TGCGCCAGCAGCTCCGAAGCTGAAGCTTTCTTT; CDR3aa: CASSSEAEAFF
abundance: few; d_gene: -; j_gene: TRBJ2-6; v_gene: TRBV6-5; CDR3nt: TGTGCCAGCAGTTACGGGTGGACTGGGGCCAACGTCCTGACTTTC; CDR3aa: CASSYGWTGANVLTF
abundance: -; d_gene: TRBD2; j_gene: TRBJ2-1; v_gene: TRBV4-1; CDR3nt: TGCGCCAGCAGCCAATTGGGACTAGCGTATTACAATGAGCAGTTCTTC; CDR3aa: CASSQLGLAYYNEQFF
abundance: many; d_gene: -; j_gene: TRBJ2-3; v_gene: TRBV5-1; CDR3nt: TGCGCCAGCAGCTTCGGCAGAAGCACAGATACGCAGTATTTT; CDR3aa: CASSFGRSTDTQYF
abundance: few; d_gene: TRBD1; j_gene: TRBJ2-7; v_gene: TRBV29-1; CDR3nt: TGCAGCGTCGGTAAGGGGACAGGGACTGGCGAGCAGTACTTC; CDR3aa: CSVGKGTGTGEQYF
abundance: few; d_gene: TRBD1; j_gene: TRBJ2-7; v_gene: TRBV12-3/TRBV12-4; CDR3nt: TGTGCCAGCAGTCCTAACAGGGGATCCCCCTACGAGCAGTACTTC; CDR3aa: CASSPNRGSPYEQYF
abundance: few; d_gene: -; j_gene: TRBJ2-5; v_gene: TRBV27; CDR3nt: TGTGCCAGCAGTTTATCCCGGCATGGGGGAAAAGAGACCCAGTACTTC; CDR3aa: CASSLSRHGGKETQYF
abundance: -; d_gene: -; j_gene: TRBJ2-1; v_gene: TRBV2; CDR3nt: TGTGCCAGCAGTGTTAGCGGCCTAGTTTATGAGCAGTTCTTC; CDR3aa: CASSVSGLVYEQFF
abundance: many; d_gene: -; j_gene: TRBJ1-4; v_gene: TRBV2; CDR3nt: TGTGCCAGCAGTCTCTACAACACAGATGAAAAACTGTTTTTT; CDR3aa: CASSLYNTDEKLFF
abundance: many; d_gene: -; j_gene: TRBJ2-1; v_gene: TRBV20-1; CDR3nt: TGCAGTGCCACGACCGACTCGGATGAGCAGTTCTTC; CDR3aa: CSATTDSDEQFF
abundance: few; d_gene: -; j_gene: TRBJ2-7; v_gene: TRBV7-6; CDR3nt: TGTGCCAGCAGCTTAGGTAATAGGCTCCTTGGGTACGAGCAGTACTTC; CDR3aa: CASSLGNRLLGYEQYF
abundance: many; d_gene: TRBD2; j_gene: TRBJ2-1; v_gene: TRBV5-1; CDR3nt: TGCGCCAGCAGCACCCGACTAGCGGGAGGGTATTACAATGAGCAGTTCTTC; CDR3aa: CASSTRLAGGYYNEQFF
abundance: many; d_gene: -; j_gene: TRBJ2-1; v_gene: TRBV14; CDR3nt: TGTGCCAGCAGGATGCGAGGGGATGAGCAGTTCTTC; CDR3aa: CASRMRGDEQFF
abundance: many; d_gene: -; j_gene: TRBJ1-1; v_gene: TRBV7-9; CDR3nt: TGTGCCAGCAGCTTCGGGACACAGAACACTGAAGCTTTCTTT; CDR3aa: CASSFGTQNTEAFF
abundance: few; d_gene: TRBD2; j_gene: TRBJ2-1; v_gene: TRBV11-2; CDR3nt: TGTGCCAGCAGCCCCCACAGCGGGGGAAAGAATGAGCAGTTCTTC; CDR3aa: CASSPHSGGKNEQFF
abundance: few; d_gene: TRBD2; j_gene: TRBJ2-1; v_gene: TRBV11-3; CDR3nt: TGTGCCAGCAGCTTAGAACCCGGGACTAGGTACAATGAGCAGTTCTTC; CDR3aa: CASSLEPGTRYNEQFF
abundance: few; d_gene: TRBD2; j_gene: TRBJ2-1; v_gene: TRBV11-2; CDR3nt: TGTGCCAGCAGCATTCGACTAGCGGGAGGGGCTTACAATGAGCAGTTCTTC; CDR3aa: CASSIRLAGGAYNEQFF
abundance: few; d_gene: TRBD2; j_gene: TRBJ2-7; v_gene: TRBV7-9; CDR3nt: TGTGCCAGCAGCTTTATGCGGGAGGGCATCTACGAGCAGTACTTC; CDR3aa: CASSFMREGIYEQYF
abundance: -; d_gene: -; j_gene: TRBJ2-3; v_gene: TRBV4-2; CDR3nt: TGTGCCAGCAGCCAAGTCAGGGATACTACAGATACGCAGTATTTT; CDR3aa: CASSQVRDTTDTQYF
abundance: few; d_gene: -; j_gene: TRBJ2-5; v_gene: TRBV25-1; CDR3nt: TGTGCCAGCAGTGATTGGCACCCGGGCAAAGAGACCCAGTACTTC; CDR3aa: CASSDWHPGKETQYF
abundance: -; d_gene: -; j_gene: TRBJ2-5; v_gene: TRBV5-6; CDR3nt: TGTGCCAGCAGCTTGGGGATGGAGACCCAGTACTTC; CDR3aa: CASSLGMETQYF
abundance: once; d_gene: -; j_gene: TRBJ2-1; v_gene: TRBV2; CDR3nt: TGTGCCAGCAGTATATCCTACAATGAGCAGTTCTTC; CDR3aa: CASSISYNEQFF
abundance: -; d_gene: TRBD2; j_gene: TRBJ2-3; v_gene: TRBV7-6; CDR3nt: TGTGCCAGCAGCCCGGGGGGGGCTTTTCTTCACGGTACGCAGTATTTT; CDR3aa: CASSPGGAFLHGTQYF
abundance: many; d_gene: -; j_gene: TRBJ1-4; v_gene: TRBV5-1; CDR3nt: TGCGCCAGCAGCTTGGCGACGCATACAGCAACTAATGAAAAACTGTTTTTT; CDR3aa: CASSLATHTATNEKLFF
abundance: many; d_gene: TRBD1; j_gene: TRBJ1-5; v_gene: TRBV12-3/TRBV12-4; CDR3nt: TGTGCCAGCAGTCGAACGGGACAGGGGTTTTTCCAGCATTTT; CDR3aa: CASSRTGQGFFQHF
abundance: many; d_gene: -; j_gene: TRBJ2-2; v_gene: TRBV24-1; CDR3nt: TGTGCCACCAGTGATTTGGACTTCAGGACAGATAACACCGGGGAGCTGTTTTTT; CDR3aa: CATSDLDFRTDNTGELFF
abundance: few; d_gene: -; j_gene: TRBJ2-3; v_gene: TRBV10-2; CDR3nt: TGCGCCAGCAGTCGGGCCGGCCTGGGCACAGATACGCAGTATTTT; CDR3aa: CASSRAGLGTDTQYF
abundance: -; d_gene: -; j_gene: TRBJ1-4; v_gene: TRBV28; CDR3nt: TGTGCCAGCAGTCCCCACCCGATCTCAGGTGAAAAACTGTTTTTT; CDR3aa: CASSPHPISGEKLFF
abundance: few; d_gene: TRBD1; j_gene: TRBJ2-7; v_gene: TRBV5-8; CDR3nt: TGTGCCAGCAGCCAACCTCCAGGGACAGGACTTTACGAGCAGTACTTC; CDR3aa: CASSQPPGTGLYEQYF
abundance: -; d_gene: -; j_gene: TRBJ1-2; v_gene: TRBV7-9; CDR3nt: TGTGCCAGCAGCTTATTCATCGAGGAACGCGAACATGGCTACACCTTC; CDR3aa: CASSLFIEEREHGYTF
abundance: -; d_gene: -; j_gene: TRBJ2-3; v_gene: TRBV4-1; CDR3nt: TGCGCCAGCAGCCTACCAGCCAGGGGGGGGACAGATACGCAGTATTTT; CDR3aa: CASSLPARGGTDTQYF